This T cell receptor (beta chain) was retrieved from a study of T-cell memory formation after mild COVID-19. Background on the study: TCR clusters mostly belonged to single donors.

V gave up 3 bases and J gave up 1 base, with 6 bases separating them. The V gene's germline CDR1 is DFQATT and CDR2 SNEGSKA (reference sequence). CDR3 length: 12 residues. This clonotype was seen ten or more times. Its specificity is not known. In TCRdb, the 5' RACE reads were re-called with MiXCR into one record per CDR3 protein. The data show roughly 400,000 distinct CDR3 sequences, under 20% seen once. Study-level findings and limits: Memory from before infection featured some responding clones, which suggests cross-reactive memory joined.

The V call is TRBV20-1, the J call TRBJ1-1; TRBD1 is a possible D gene (6 bases). The sample comprised PBMCs or a T cell subset sorted from them (not recorded which). The TCR was taken from a man between 18 and 35 years old who had mild COVID-19 (a few samples of this study predate the infection). Cell type and time point are not known. The CDR3 protein is CSASRGNTEAFF. For the CDR3, the DNA is TGCAGTGCTAGCAGGGGGAACACTGAAGCTTTCTTT.